Presented here are 9 T cell receptor beta chains from one specimen sequenced in a study of T cells in localized non-small cell lung cancer. The method was immunoSEQ multiplex PCR; TCRdb's version includes in-frame clones alone and lacks a portion of them. The sample lists about 1,600 clones; 24% were seen once. The sample in question was lung tumor tissue, obtained before any cancer treatment. The receptors stem from a male donor at least 60 years old with stage II lung adenocarcinoma.

This chain uses TRBV19 with TRBJ1-3, with D uncertain. Trimming stripped 6 bases from V and 3 bases from J, with 15 bases between. Germline CDR1 is LNHDA and CDR2 is SQIVND (reference sequence). The CDR3 runs to 15 residues. The CDR3 DNA is TGTGCCAGTAGGACGAGGGAAAGCTATGGAAACACCATATATTTT. Translation gives CASRTRESYGNTIYF.

This chain uses TRBV9 with TRBJ2-1, with D unclear. Trimming took off 5 bases at V and 1 base at J, with 4 bases between the two ends. The CDR3 contains 12 residues. Germline CDR1 is SGDLS and CDR2 is YYNGEE. CDR3 nucleotide sequence: TGTGCCAGCAGAGGTTCCTACAATGAGCAGTTCTTC. It yields the protein CASRGSYNEQFF.

The gene calls are TRBV29-1 and TRBJ1-4, with D unclear. Between the trimmed V and J ends, which lost 5 bases and 8 bases, there was a span of 12 bases. Germline V gene sequence: CDR1 SQVTM, CDR2 ANQGSEA. The CDR3 contains 12 residues. The CDR3 nucleotides read TGCAGCGTTCGGCCGAGTGGGGAAAAACTGTTTTTT. Its translation is CSVRPSGEKLFF.

The chain employs TRBV11-3 and TRBJ2-5; D unresolved. From germline, CDR1 is SGHNT and CDR2 YENEEA. V lost 3 bases and J 6 bases, leaving 14 bases between the germline ends. This CDR3 spans 14 amino acids. The CDR3 sequence is CASSFASQKQTQYF. The DNA for the CDR3 is TGTGCCAGCAGCTTCGCCTCTCAAAAGCAGACCCAGTACTTC.

This clone was seen a handful of times. The V call is TRBV11-3, the J call TRBJ2-7; D possibly matches TRBD1 or TRBD2 (6 bases each). CDR3 length equals 14 residues. V lost 3 bases and J lost 3, with 12 bases in between. Germline CDR1 reads SGHNT; CDR2 reads YENEEA. The CDR3: CASSLEEGVYEQYV. CDR3 nucleotides: TGTGCCAGCAGCTTGGAGGAGGGGGTCTACGAGCAGTACGTC.

The chain carries TRBV12-5 and TRBJ2-7; weak D call: TRBD1 (5 bases). The germline gives CDR1 LGHNT, CDR2 FRNRAP. This CDR3 spans 13 amino acids. The V end lost 4 bases, the J end lost 3 bases, and 10 bases lay between the germline ends. The CDR3 coding sequence is TGTGCTAGTGGTTCCTCAGGGTACTACGAGCAGTACTTC. Translating it yields CASGSSGYYEQYF.

The sample holds a few counts of this clone. The chain combines TRBV6-8 with TRBJ1-1; D is undetermined. V lost 6 bases to trimming and J lost 0 bases, with 14 bases between them. The V gene's germline CDR1 is MNHGY and CDR2 SAAAGT. There are 15 residues in the CDR3. In DNA, the CDR3 is TGTGCCAGCAGAGCCCAAGTTGGAGTGAACACTGAAGCTTTCTTT. Its translation: CASRAQVGVNTEAFF.

This sequence joins TRBV28 and TRBJ2-3; D could derive from TRBD1 or TRBD2 (5 bases each). The germline V and J ends were trimmed by 8 bases and 2 bases, with 17 bases remaining between them. Germline CDR1 reads MDHEN; CDR2 reads SYDVKM. The CDR3 extends over 15 amino acids. The CDR3 DNA is TGTGCCAGCCCCCCTCCCGGGGCCCTCACAGATACGCAGTATTTT. It codes for CASPPPGALTDTQYF.

This clone rates as medium-sized. The chain joins TRBV11-3 to TRBJ1-6; no clear D. V lost 3 bases to trimming and J lost 0 bases, with 9 bases between them. The CDR3 is made up of 16 amino acids. In germline, CDR1 is SGHNT, CDR2 YENEEA. CDR3 amino acids: CASSLTDGSYNSPLHF. The CDR3 coding sequence is TGTGCCAGCAGCTTGACCGACGGCTCCTATAATTCACCCCTCCACTTT.